This T cell receptor beta chain was profiled in a study of early T cells in non-severe SARS-CoV-2 infection. Overall study context: Unsorted whole-blood RNA was sequenced in bulk, leaving chains unpaired. Whole-study findings and limits: In VDJdb matching, anti-spike CD8 responses were favored while private and CD4 specificities went missing.

Attachment of unique molecular identifiers to individual cDNA molecules was performed. TCRdb independently ran MiXCR on the 5' RACE reads; one entry per CDR3 protein. The sample has approximately 77,000 distinct CDR3 sequences; 12% are singletons. The sample holds many counts of this clonotype. Its matching antigen is unknown. Germline-derived CDR1 and CDR2 are SGHTA and FQGTGA. Deletions cut 2 bases from V and 4 bases from J, with 12 bases between. The CDR3 has 15 residues. The genes are TRBV7-3 and TRBJ2-1; D unclear. This specimen consisted of whole blood, obtained at baseline. The clonotype originates from an adult who was a healthcare worker with PCR-confirmed SARS-CoV-2 infection or an uninfected control (not recorded which). The donor label of this sample is uncertain. The CDR3 sequence: CASSLDLAAYNEQFF. The CDR3 DNA reads TGTGCCAGCAGCTTAGACCTGGCGGCTTACAATGAGCAGTTCTTC. The full variable domain, with the rest looked up from reference TRBV7-3 and TRBJ2-1, is GAGVSQTPSNKVTEKGKYVELRCDPISGHTALYWYRQSLGQGPEFLIYFQGTGAADDSGLPNDRFFAVRPEGSVSTLKIQRTERGDSAVYLCASSLDLAAYNEQFFGPGTRLTVL.